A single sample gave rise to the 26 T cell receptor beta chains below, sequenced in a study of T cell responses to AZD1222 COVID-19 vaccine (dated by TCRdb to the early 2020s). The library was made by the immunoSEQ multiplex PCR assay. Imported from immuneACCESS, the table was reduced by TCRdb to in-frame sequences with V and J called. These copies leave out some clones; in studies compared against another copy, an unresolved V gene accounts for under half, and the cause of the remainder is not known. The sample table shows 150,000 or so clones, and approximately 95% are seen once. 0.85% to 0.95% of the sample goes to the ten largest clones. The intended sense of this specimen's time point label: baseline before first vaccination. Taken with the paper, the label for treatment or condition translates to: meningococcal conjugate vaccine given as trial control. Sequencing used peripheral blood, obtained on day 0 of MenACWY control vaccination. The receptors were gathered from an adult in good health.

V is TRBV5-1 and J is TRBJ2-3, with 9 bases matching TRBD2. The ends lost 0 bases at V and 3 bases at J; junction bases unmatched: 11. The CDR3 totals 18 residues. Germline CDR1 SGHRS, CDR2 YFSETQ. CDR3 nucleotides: TGCGCCAGCAGCTTGGAATCGGGTCGCGGGAGGGGAACAGATACGCAGTATTTT. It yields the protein CASSLESGRGRGTDTQYF.

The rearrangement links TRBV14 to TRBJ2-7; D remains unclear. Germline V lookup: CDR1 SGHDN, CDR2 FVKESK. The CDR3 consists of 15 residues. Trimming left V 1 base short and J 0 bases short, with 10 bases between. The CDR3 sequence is CASSQGGGLSYEQYF. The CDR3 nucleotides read TGTGCCAGCAGCCAAGGCGGTGGGCTCTCCTACGAGCAGTACTTC. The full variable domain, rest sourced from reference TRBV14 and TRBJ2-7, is EAGVTQFPSHSVIEKGQTVTLRCDPISGHDNLYWYRRVMGKEIKFLLHFVKESKQDESGMPNNRFLAERTGGTYSTLKVQPAELEDSGVYFCASSQGGGLSYEQYFGPGTRLTVT.

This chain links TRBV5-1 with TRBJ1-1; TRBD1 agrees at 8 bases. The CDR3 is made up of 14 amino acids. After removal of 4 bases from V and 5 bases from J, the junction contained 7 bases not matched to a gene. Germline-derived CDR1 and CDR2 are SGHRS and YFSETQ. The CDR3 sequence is CASSRTGLQTEAFF. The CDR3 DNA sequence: TGCGCCAGCAGCCGGACAGGGCTTCAGACTGAAGCTTTCTTT. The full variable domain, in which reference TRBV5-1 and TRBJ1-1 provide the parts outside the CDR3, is KAGVTQTPRYLIKTRGQQVTLSCSPISGHRSVSWYQQTPGQGLQFLFEYFSETQRNKGNFPGRFSGRQFSNSRSEMNVSTLELGDSALYLCASSRTGLQTEAFFGQGTRLTVV.

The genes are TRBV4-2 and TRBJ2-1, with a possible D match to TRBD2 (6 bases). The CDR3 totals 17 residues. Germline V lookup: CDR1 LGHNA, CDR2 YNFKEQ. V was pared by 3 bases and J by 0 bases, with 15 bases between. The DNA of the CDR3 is TGTGCCAGCAGCCAGCTCACCCGGGGGAGCTCCTACAATGAGCAGTTCTTC. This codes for CASSQLTRGSSYNEQFF.

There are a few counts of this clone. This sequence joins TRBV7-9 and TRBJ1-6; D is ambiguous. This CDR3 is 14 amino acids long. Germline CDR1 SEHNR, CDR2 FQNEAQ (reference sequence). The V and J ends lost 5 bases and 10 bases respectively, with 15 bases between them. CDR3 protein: CASSGGYFGSPLHF. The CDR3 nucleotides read TGTGCCAGCAGCGGTGGGTATTTCGGGTCACCCCTCCACTTT.

The CDR3 sequence: CASSRSLAGGTDTQYF. The CDR3 DNA follows: TGTGCCAGCAGTCGGTCACTAGCGGGGGGTACAGATACGCAGTATTTT. V usage is TRBV27 and J usage is TRBJ2-3, with 12 nucleotides matching TRBD2. CDR1 MNHEY and CDR2 SMNVEV come from the germline V gene (reference sequence). The V and J ends lost 5 bases and 3 bases, in that order; junction bases with no gene match: 6. The CDR3 loop spans 16 amino acids.

The chain's CDR3 is CAISGGRGTEAFF. In DNA, the CDR3 is TGTGCCATCAGTGGGGGGAGGGGCACTGAAGCTTTCTTT. This sequence joins TRBV10-3 and TRBJ1-1, with a possible D match to TRBD1 (5 bases). Trimming removed 4 bases from V and 4 bases from J, with 10 bases in between. The CDR3 runs to 13 residues. Germline CDR1 is ENHRY and CDR2 is SYGVKD.

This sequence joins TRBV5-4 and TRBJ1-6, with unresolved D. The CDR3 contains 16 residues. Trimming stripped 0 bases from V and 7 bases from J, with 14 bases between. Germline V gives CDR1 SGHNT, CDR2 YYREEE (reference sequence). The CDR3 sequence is CASSLVPQGPNSPLHF. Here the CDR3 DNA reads TGTGCCAGCAGCTTGGTCCCACAAGGTCCCAATTCACCCCTCCACTTT.

The CDR3: CASSLKTSGISGWLYHVDEQFF. CDR3 DNA sequence: TGTGCCAGCAGTTTAAAGACTAGCGGGATATCGGGATGGCTCTATCACGTTGATGAGCAGTTCTTC. The chain is built from TRBV28 and TRBJ2-1; 11 bases are shared with TRBD2. The germline V gene encodes CDR1 MDHEN and CDR2 SYDVKM. This CDR3 spans 22 amino acids. With V trimmed by 2 bases and J by 8 bases, 26 bases remained unmatched.

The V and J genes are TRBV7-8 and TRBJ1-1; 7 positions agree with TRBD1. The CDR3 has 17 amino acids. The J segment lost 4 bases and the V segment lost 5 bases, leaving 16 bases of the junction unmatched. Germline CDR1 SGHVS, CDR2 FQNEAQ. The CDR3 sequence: CASSPRVPDRTLTEAFF. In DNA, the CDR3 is TGTGCCAGCAGCCCAAGGGTCCCGGACAGGACGCTCACTGAAGCTTTCTTT.

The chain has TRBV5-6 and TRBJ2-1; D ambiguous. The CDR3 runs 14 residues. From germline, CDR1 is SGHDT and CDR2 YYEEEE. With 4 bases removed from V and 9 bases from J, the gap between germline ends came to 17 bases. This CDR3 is CASSKSHVSSEQFF. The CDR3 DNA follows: TGTGCCAGCAGCAAAAGTCATGTTTCGAGTGAGCAGTTCTTC.

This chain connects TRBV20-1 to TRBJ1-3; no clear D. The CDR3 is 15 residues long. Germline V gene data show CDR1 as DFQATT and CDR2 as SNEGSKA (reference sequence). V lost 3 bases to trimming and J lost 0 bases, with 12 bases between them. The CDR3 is CSASFVQSSGNTIYF. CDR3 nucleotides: TGCAGTGCTAGTTTTGTTCAGAGCTCTGGAAACACCATATATTTT.

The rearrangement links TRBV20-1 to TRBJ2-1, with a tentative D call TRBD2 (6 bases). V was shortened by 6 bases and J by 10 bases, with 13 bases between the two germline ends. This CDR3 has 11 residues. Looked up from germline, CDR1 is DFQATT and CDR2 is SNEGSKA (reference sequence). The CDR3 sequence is CSAGRDDEQFF. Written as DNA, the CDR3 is TGCAGTGCCGGGCGGGATGACGAGCAGTTCTTC.

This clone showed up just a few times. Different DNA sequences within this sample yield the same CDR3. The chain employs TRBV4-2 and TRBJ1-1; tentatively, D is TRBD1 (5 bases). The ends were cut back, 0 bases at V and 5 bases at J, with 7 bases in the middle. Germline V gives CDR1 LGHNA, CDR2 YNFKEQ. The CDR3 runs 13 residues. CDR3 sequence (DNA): TGTGCCAGCAGCCAAGAGGGGCGGACTGAAGCTTTCTTT. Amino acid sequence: CASSQEGRTEAFF.

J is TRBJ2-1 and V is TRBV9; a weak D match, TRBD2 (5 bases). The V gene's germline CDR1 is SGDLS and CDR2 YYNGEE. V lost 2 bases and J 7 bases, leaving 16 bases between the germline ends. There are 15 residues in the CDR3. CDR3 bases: TGTGCCAGCAGCGTGCCTGCCGGGATGGGAAATGAGCAGTTCTTC. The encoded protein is CASSVPAGMGNEQFF.

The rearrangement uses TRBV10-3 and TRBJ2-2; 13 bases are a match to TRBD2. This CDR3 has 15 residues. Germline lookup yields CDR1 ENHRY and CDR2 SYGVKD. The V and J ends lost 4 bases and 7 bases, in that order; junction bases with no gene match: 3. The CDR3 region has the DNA TGTGCCATCAGTGGGACTAGCGGGAGTGACGGGGAGCTGTTTTTT. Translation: CAISGTSGSDGELFF.

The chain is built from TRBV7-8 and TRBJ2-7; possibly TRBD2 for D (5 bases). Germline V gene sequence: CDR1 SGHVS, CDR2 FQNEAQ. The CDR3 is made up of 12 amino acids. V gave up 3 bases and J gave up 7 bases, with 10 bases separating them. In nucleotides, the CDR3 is TGTGCCAGCAGCTTCGGTGGAGGTGAGCAGTACTTC. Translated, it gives CASSFGGGEQYF. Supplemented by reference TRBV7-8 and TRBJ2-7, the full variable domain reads GAGVSQSPRYKVAKRGQDVALRCDPISGHVSLFWYQQALGQGPEFLTYFQNEAQLDKSGLPSDRFFAERPEGSVSTLKIQRTQQEDSAVYLCASSFGGGEQYFGPGTRLTVT.

The CDR3 DNA sequence: TGTGCCAGCTCATCTGACAGGGGCAACTATGGCTACACCTTC. Protein: CASSSDRGNYGYTF. The V and J genes are TRBV18 and TRBJ1-2, with TRBD1 matching 8 bases. The CDR3 length is 14 residues. Germline loops: CDR1 KGHSH, CDR2 LQKENI. V lost 5 bases, J lost 2 bases, and 4 bases stayed unmatched. The whole variable domain, remainder taken from reference TRBV18 and TRBJ1-2, is NAGVMQNPRHLVRRRGQEARLRCSPMKGHSHVYWYRQLPEEGLKFMVYLQKENIIDESGMPKERFSAEFPKEGPSILRIQQVVRGDSAAYFCASSSDRGNYGYTFGSGTRLTVV.

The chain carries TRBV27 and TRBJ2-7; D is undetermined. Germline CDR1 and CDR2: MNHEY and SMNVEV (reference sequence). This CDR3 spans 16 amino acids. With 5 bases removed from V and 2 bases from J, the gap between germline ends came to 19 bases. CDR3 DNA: TGTGCCAGCAGTCTAAAACCGGGTCTCACCACCTACGAGCAGTACTTC. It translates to CASSLKPGLTTYEQYF.

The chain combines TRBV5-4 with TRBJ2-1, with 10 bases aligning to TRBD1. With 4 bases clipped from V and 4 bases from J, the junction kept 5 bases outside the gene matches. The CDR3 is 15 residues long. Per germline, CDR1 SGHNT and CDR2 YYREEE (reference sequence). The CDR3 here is CASSPDRGGYNEQFF. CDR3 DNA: TGTGCCAGCAGCCCGGACAGGGGGGGATACAATGAGCAGTTCTTC.

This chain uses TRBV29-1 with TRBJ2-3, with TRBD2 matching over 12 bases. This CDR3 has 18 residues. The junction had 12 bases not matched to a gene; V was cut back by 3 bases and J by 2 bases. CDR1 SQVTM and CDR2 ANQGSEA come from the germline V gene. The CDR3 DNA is TGCAGCGTTGAGGGGATTCGACTAGCGGGGGACCACACAGATACGCAGTATTTT. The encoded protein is CSVEGIRLAGDHTDTQYF.

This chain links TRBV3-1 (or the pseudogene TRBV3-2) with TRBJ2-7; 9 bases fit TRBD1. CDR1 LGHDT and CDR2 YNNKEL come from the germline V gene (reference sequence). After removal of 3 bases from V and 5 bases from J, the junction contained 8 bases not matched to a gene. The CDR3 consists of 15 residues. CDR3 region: CASSQYNRGLHEQYF. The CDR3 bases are TGTGCCAGCAGCCAGTACAACAGGGGGCTCCACGAGCAGTACTTC.

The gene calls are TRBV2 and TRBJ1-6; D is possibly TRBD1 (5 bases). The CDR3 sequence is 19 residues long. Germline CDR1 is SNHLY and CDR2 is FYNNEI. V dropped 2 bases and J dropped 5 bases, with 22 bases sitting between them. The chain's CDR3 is CASSEWGLGGSPNNSPLHF. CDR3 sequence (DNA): TGTGCCAGCAGTGAATGGGGACTTGGGGGGAGTCCGAATAATTCACCCCTCCACTTT.

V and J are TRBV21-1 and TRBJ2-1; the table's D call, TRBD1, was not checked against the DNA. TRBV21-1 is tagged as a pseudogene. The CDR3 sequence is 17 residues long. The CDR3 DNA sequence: TGTGCCAGCAGCCGTTGCGCCCGGGACAGGCCGCCCAATGAGCAGTTCTTC. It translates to CASSRCARDRPPNEQFF.

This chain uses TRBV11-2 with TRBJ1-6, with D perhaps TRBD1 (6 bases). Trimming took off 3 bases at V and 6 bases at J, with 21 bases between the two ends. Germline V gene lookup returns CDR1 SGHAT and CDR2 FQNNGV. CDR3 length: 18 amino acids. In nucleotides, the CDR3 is TGTGCCAGCAGCTTGCCCACCGGGACATGGGGCCGTAATTCACCCCTCCACTTT. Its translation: CASSLPTGTWGRNSPLHF. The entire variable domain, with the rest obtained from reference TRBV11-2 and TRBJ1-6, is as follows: EAGVAQSPRYKIIEKRQSVAFWCNPISGHATLYWYQQILGQGPKLLIQFQNNGVVDDSQLPKDRFSAERLKGVDSTLKIQPAKLEDSAVYLCASSLPTGTWGRNSPLHFGNGTRLTVT.

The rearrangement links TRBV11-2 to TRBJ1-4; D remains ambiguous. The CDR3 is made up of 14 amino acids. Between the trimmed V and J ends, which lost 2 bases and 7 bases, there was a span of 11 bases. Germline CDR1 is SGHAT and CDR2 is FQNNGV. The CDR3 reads CASSLLGSSEKLFF. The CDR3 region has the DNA TGTGCCAGCAGCTTATTGGGTTCAAGTGAAAAACTGTTTTTT. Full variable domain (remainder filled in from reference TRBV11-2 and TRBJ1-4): EAGVAQSPRYKIIEKRQSVAFWCNPISGHATLYWYQQILGQGPKLLIQFQNNGVVDDSQLPKDRFSAERLKGVDSTLKIQPAKLEDSAVYLCASSLLGSSEKLFFGSGTQLSVL.